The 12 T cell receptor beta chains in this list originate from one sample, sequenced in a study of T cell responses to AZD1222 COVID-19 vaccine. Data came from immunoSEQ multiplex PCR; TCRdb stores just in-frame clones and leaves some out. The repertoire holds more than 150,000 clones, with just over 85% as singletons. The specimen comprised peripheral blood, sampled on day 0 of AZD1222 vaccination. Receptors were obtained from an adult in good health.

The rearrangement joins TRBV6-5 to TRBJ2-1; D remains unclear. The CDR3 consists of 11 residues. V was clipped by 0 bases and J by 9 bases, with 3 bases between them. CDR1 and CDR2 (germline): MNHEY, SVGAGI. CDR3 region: CASSYSGEQFF. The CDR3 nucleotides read TGTGCCAGCAGTTACTCGGGTGAGCAGTTCTTC.

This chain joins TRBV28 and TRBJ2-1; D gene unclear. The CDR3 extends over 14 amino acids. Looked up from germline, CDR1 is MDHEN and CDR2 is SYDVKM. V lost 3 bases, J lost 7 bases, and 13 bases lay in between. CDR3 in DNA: TGTGCCAGCAGTTTGGCCCCCTCTCAAAATGAGCAGTTCTTC. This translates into CASSLAPSQNEQFF.

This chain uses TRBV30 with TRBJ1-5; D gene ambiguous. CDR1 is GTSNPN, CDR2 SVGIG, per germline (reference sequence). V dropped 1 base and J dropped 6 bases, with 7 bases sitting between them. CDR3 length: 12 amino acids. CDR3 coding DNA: TGTGCCTGGAGTGGGGGAGGTCAGCCCCAGCATTTT. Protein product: CAWSGGGQPQHF.

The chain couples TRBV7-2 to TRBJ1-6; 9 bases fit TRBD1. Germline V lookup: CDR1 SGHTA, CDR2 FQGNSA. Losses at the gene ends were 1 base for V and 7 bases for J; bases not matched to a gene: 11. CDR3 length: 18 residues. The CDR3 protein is CASSLVDRGTSRNSPLHF. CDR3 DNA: TGTGCCAGCAGCTTAGTCGACAGGGGGACCTCGAGAAATTCACCCCTCCACTTT.

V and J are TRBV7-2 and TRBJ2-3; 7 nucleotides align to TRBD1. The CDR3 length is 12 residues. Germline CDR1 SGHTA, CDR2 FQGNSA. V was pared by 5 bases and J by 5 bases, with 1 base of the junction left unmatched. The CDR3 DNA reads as TGTGCCAGCAGCCGGACAGGAGATACGCAGTATTTT. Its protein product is CASSRTGDTQYF.

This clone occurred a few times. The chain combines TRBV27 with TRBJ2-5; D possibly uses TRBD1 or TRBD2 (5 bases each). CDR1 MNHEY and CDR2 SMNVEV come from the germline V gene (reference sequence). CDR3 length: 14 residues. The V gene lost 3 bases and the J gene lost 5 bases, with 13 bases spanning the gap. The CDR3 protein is CASSFGPEGETQYF. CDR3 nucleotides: TGTGCCAGCAGTTTTGGGCCCGAGGGGGAGACCCAGTACTTC.

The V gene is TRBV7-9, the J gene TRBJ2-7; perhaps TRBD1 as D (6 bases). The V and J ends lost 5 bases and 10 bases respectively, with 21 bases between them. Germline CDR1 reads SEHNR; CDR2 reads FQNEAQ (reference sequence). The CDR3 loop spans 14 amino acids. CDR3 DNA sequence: TGTGCCAGCAGCGGGGGCCCAGCCGCCTGGGAACAGTACTTC. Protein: CASSGGPAAWEQYF.

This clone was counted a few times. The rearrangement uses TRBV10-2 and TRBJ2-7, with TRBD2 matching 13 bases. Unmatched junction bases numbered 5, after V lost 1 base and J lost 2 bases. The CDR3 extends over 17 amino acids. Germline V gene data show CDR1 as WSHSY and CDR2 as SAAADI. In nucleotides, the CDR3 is TGCGCCAGCAGTGAGTTGGGGACTAGCGGGAACCCCTACGAGCAGTACTTC. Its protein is CASSELGTSGNPYEQYF.

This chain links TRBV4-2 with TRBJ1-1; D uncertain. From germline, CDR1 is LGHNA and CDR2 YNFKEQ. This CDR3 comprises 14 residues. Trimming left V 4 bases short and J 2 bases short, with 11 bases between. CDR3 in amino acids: CASSLEEGNTEAFF. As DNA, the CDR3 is TGTGCCAGCAGCCTGGAGGAAGGAAACACTGAAGCTTTCTTT.

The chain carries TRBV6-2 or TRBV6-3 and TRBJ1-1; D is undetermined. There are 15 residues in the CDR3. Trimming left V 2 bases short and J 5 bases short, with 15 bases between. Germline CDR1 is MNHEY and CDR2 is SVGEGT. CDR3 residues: CASSYVDPGRTEAFF. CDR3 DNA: TGTGCCAGCAGTTACGTGGATCCCGGGAGGACTGAAGCTTTCTTT.

CDR3 nucleotides: TGTGCCAGCAGCCCGCAGACAGGGCCTAATGAAAAACTGTTTTTT. Amino acids: CASSPQTGPNEKLFF. The chain couples TRBV7-2 to TRBJ1-4, with TRBD1 identical over 7 bases. The CDR3 is made up of 15 amino acids. From germline, CDR1 is SGHTA and CDR2 FQGNSA. The ends lost 5 bases at V and 3 bases at J; junction bases unmatched: 6.

The CDR3 region is CSVGDRSLGYGYTF. CDR3 DNA sequence: TGCAGCGTTGGGGACAGGAGTCTCGGGTATGGCTACACCTTC. The rearrangement uses TRBV29-1 and TRBJ1-2; the match to TRBD1 covers 8 bases. The CDR3 has 14 amino acids. Germline V gene sequence: CDR1 SQVTM, CDR2 ANQGSEA. The V and J ends lost 4 bases and 5 bases, in that order; junction bases with no gene match: 9.